Below, one T cell receptor (beta chain) is given with its context. Its specificity is unknown. These data originate in a study of early T cells in non-severe SARS-CoV-2 infection. About the study: Sequenced material consisted of bulk RNA (from unsorted whole blood), and chains were unpaired. Study-level points and caveats: Reliance on VDJdb matching favored anti-spike CD8 responses; private and CD4 specificities were missed.

CDR3 length equals 14 residues. Germline V CDR1 and CDR2: SGHTA, FQGNSA. Trimming took 2 bases from V and 5 from J, leaving 9 bases between them. TCRdb re-derived calls from the 5' RACE reads in MiXCR, one entry per CDR3 protein. Counted here are over 95,000 distinct CDR3 sequences, about 15% occurring once; the ten biggest clones make up 1.3%. The sequence was obtained from an adult who was a healthcare worker with PCR-confirmed SARS-CoV-2 infection or an uninfected control (not recorded which). The gene calls are TRBV7-2 and TRBJ2-2; D unresolved. Input material: whole blood. CDR3 region: CASSLTSSTGELFF. The CDR3 bases are TGTGCCAGCAGCTTAACGTCGTCTACCGGGGAGCTGTTTTTT.